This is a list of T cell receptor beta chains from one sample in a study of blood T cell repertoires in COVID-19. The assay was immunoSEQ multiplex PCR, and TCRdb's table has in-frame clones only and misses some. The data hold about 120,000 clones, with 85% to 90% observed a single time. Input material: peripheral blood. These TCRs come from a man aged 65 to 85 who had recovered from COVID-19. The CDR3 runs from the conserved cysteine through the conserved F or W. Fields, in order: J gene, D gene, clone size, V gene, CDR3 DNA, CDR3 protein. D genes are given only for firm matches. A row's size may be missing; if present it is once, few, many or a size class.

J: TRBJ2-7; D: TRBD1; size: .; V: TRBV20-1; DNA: TGCAGTGCTAGTGAGGACAGGGACCACGAGCAGTACTTC; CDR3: CSASEDRDHEQYF
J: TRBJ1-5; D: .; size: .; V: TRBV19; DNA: TGTGCCAGTAGCCCCCTTAAACGGGAAAGCAATCAGCCCCAGCATTTT; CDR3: CASSPLKRESNQPQHF
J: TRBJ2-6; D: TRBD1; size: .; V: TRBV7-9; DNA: TGTGCCAGCAGCGGCCCGGGACAGGGGGTCGCCAACGTCCTGACTTTC; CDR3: CASSGPGQGVANVLTF
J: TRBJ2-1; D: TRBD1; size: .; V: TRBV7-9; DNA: TGTGCCAGCAGCTCCGGGACAGGGGTCGAGAATGAGCAGTTCTTC; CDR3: CASSSGTGVENEQFF
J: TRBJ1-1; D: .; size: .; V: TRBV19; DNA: TGTGCCAGTAAAACTTTACAGGTGAACACTGAAGCTTTCTTT; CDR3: CASKTLQVNTEAFF
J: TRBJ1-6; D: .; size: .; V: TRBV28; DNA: TGTGCCAGCAGCCAGGGGAGATCCTATAATTCACCCCTCCACTTT; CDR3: CASSQGRSYNSPLHF
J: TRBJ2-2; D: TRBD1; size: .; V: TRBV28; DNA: TGTGCCAGCAGTAGACAGGGGGCATTCGGGGAGCTGTTTTTT; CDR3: CASSRQGAFGELFF
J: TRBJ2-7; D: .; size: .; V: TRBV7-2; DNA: TGTGCCAGCGCCCACTTATTTTCCTACGAGCAGTACTTC; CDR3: CASAHLFSYEQYF
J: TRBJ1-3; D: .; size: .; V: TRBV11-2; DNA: TGTGCCAGCAGCTTAGATCCTTGGAGCTCTGGAAACACCATATATTTT; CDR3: CASSLDPWSSGNTIYF
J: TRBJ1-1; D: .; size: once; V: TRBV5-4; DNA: TGTGCCAGCAGCTCGTCCAGGGAAGGGCGCACTGAAGCTTTCTTT; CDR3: CASSSSREGRTEAFF